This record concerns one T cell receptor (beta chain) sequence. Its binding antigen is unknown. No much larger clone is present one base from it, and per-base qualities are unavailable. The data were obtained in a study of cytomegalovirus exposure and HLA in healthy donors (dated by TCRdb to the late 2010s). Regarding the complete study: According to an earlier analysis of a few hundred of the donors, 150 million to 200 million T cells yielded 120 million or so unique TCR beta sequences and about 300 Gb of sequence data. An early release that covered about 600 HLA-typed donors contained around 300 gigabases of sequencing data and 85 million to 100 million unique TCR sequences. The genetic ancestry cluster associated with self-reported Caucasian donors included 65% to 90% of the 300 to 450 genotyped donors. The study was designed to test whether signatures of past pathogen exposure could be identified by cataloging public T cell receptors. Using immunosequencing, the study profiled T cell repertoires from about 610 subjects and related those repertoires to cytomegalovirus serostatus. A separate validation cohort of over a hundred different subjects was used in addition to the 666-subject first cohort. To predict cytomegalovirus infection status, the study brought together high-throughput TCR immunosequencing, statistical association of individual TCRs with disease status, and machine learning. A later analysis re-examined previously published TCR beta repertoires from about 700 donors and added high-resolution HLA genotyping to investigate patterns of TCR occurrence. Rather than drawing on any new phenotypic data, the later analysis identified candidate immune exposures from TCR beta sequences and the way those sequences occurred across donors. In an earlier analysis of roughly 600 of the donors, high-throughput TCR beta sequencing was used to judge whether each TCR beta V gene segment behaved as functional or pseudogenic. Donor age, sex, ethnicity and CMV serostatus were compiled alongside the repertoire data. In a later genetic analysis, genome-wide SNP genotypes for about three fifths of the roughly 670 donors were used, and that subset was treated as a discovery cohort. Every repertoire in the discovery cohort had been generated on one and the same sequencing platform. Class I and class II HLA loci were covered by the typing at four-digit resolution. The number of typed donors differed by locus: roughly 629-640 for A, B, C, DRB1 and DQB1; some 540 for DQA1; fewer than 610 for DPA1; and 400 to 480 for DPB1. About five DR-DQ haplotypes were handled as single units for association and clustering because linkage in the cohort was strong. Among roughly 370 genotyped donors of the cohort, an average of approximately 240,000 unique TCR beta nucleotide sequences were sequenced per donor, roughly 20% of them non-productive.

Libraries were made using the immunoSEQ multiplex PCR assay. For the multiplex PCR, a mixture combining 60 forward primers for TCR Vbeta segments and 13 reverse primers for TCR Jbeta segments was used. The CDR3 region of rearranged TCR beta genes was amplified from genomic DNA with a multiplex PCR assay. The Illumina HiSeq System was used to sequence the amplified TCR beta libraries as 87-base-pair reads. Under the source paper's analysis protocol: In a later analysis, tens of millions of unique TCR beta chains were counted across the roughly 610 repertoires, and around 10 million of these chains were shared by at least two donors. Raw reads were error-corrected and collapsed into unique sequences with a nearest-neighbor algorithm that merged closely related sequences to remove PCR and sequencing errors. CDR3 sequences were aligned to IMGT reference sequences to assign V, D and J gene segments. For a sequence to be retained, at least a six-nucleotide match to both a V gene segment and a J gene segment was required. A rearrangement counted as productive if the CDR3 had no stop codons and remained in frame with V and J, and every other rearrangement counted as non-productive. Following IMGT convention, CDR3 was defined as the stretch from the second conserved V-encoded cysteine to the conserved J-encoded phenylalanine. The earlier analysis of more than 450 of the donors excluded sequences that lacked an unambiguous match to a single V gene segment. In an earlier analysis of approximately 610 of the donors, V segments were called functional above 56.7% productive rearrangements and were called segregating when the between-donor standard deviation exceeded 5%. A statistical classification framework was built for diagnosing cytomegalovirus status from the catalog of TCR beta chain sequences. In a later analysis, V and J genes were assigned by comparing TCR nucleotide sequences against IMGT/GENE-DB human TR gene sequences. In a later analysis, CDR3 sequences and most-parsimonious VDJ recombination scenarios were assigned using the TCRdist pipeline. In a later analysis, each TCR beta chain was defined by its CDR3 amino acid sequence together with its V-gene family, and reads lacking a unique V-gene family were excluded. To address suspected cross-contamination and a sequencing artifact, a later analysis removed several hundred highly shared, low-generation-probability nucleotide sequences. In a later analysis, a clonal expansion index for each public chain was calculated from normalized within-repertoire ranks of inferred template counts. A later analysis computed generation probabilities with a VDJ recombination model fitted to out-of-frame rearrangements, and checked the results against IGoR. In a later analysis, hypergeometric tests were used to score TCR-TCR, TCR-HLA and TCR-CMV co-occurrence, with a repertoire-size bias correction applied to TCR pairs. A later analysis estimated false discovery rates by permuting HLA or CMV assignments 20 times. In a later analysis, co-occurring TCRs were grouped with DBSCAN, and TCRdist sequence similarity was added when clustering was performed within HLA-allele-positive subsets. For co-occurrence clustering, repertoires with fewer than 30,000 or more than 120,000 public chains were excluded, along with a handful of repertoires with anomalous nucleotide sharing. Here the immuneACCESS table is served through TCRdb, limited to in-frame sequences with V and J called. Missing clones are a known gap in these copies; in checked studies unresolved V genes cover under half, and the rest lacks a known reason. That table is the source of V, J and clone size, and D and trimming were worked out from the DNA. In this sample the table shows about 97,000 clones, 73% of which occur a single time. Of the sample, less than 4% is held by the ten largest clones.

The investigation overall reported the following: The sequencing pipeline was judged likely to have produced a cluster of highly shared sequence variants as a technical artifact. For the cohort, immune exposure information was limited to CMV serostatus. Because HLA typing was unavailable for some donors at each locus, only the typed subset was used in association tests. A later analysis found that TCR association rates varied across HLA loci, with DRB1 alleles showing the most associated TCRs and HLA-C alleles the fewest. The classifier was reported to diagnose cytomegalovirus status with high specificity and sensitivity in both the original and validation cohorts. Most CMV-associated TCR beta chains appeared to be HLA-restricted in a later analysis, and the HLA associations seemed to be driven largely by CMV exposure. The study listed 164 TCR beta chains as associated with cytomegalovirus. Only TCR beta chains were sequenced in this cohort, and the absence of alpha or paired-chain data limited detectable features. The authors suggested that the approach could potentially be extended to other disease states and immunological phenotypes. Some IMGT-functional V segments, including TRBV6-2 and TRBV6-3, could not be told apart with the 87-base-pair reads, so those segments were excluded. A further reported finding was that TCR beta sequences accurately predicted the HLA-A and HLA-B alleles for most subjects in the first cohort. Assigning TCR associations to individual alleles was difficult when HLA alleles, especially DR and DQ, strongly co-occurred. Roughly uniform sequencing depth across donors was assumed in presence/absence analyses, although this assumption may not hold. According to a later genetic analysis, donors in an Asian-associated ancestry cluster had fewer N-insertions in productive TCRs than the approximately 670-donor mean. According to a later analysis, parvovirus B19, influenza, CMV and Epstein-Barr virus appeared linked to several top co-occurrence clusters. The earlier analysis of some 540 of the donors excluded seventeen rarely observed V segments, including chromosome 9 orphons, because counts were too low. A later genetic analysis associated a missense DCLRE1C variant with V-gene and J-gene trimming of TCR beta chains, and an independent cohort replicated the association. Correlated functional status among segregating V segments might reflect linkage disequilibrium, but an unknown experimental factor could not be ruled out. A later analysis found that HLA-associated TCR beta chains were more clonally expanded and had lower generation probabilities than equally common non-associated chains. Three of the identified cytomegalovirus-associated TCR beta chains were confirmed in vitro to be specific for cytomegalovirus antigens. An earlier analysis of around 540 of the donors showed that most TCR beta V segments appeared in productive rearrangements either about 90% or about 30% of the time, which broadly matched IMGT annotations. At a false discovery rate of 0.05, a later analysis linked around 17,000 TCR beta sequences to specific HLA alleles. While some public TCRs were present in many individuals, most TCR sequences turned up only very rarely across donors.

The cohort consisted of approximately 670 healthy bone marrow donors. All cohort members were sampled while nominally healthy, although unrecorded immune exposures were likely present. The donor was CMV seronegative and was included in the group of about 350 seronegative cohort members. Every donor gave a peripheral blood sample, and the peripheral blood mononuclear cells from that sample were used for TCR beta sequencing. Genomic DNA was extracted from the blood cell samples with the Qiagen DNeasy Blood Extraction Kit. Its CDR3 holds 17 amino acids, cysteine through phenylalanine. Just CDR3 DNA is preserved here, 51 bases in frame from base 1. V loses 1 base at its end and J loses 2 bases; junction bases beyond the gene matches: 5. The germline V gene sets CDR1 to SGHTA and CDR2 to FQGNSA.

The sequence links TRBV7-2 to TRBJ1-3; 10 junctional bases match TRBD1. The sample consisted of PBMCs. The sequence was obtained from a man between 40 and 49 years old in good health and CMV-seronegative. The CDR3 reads CASSLGQGAGTGNTIYF. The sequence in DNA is TGTGCCAGCAGCTTAGGACAGGGGGCTGGAACTGGAAACACCATATATTTT.